This TCR beta chain was sequenced for a study of response to subunit inactivated influenza vaccine. TCRdb processed the RT-PCR reads anew with MiXCR; each CDR3 protein has one entry. In the table there are around 600,000 distinct CDR3 sequences, 11% of which are singletons. The germline CDR1 and CDR2 sequences are DFQATT and SNEGSKA (reference sequence). V was shortened by 0 bases and J by 4 bases, with 18 bases between the two germline ends. The CDR3 spans 16 residues. These data also formed part of another study, on T cells expressing NK-cell markers. As that report states: cDNA encoding TCR beta was synthesized via 5'RACE template switching incorporating UMIs. Source material for TCR beta repertoires consisted of sorted CD3+CD56+NKG2C+, CD3+CD56+NKG2C- and CD3+CD56-NKG2C+ T cells. What restricted sorting to alpha-beta TCR T cells in several experiments was an anti-gamma-delta TCR antibody. Dominant NKG2C+ clonotype frequencies of 1.0-7.0% of CD8+ T cells were measured in over five donors.

This chain joins TRBV20-1 and TRBJ1-1; D may be TRBD1 (5 bases). The input for sequencing was PBMCs from blood, taken on the day of vaccination. The source of this sequence is a man between 45 and 60 years old who received an inactivated influenza vaccine. The CDR3 nucleotides are TGCAGTGCTAGAGATATCCAGGGATTCAGGAGCACTGAAGCTTTCTTT. It encodes CSARDIQGFRSTEAFF.